The entry that follows covers one TCR beta chain sequence. What it binds is unknown. PCR was performed a second time for 7 to 11 cycles using a sample-barcoded 5' primer and a J-beta primer mix. Via MiXCR, TCRdb re-called the 5' RACE reads, giving one row per CDR3 protein. The sample carries some 1.1 million distinct CDR3 sequences, about two fifths recorded once. They isolated at least 6.5 million PBMCs from each sample. This sample stems from a study of blood T cells in healthy people across ages. General study points: Roughly linear declines in TCR beta diversity per million T cells occurred with age.

Germline lookup yields CDR1 SGDLS and CDR2 YYNGEE. The CDR3 totals 18 residues. After removal of 0 bases from V and 1 base from J, the junction contained 10 bases not matched to a gene. This clonotype was obtained from a man younger than 35 in good health. The chain is built from TRBV9 and TRBJ2-3; 8 nucleotides agree with TRBD1. Sample: blood. The CDR3 bases are TGTGCCAGCAGCGTAGACCCCGGGACAGGTGTTGGCACAGATACGCAGTATTTT. Protein product: CASSVDPGTGVGTDTQYF.